The 6 T cell receptor beta chains given below trace back to one sample, sequenced in a study of CD8 T cells in Susac syndrome. Random hexamers primed reverse transcription of about 0.45 to 1 ug RNA. Using its own MiXCR run on the immunoSEQ multiplex PCR reads, TCRdb lists one record per CDR3 protein. The sample lists over 120,000 distinct CDR3 sequences; roughly 94% were seen once. What was sequenced was CD4+ T cells from PBMCs. The receptor set was obtained from a human donor in good health.

The chain recombines TRBV5-4 with TRBJ2-3; weak D call: TRBD1 (6 bases). The CDR3 has 16 residues. CDR1 SGHNT and CDR2 YYREEE come from the germline V gene (reference sequence). V dropped 1 base and J dropped 3 bases, with 15 bases sitting between them. As DNA, the CDR3 is TGTGCCAGCAGCTTGTTCCAGGGGAGTCGGACAGATACGCAGTATTTT. Translated: CASSLFQGSRTDTQYF.

V is TRBV2 and J is TRBJ2-5; 10 bases map to TRBD2. CDR1 SNHLY and CDR2 FYNNEI come from the germline V gene. With V trimmed by 0 bases and J by 5 bases, 6 bases remained unmatched. CDR3 length: 16 residues. CDR3 loop: CASSEAPAGGLETQYF. DNA of the CDR3: TGTGCCAGCAGTGAAGCCCCAGCGGGAGGGCTGGAGACCCAGTACTTC.

The chain has TRBV5-4 and TRBJ2-3, with D tentatively TRBD2 (5 bases). The CDR3 is 16 residues long. V dropped 4 bases and J dropped 3 bases, with 18 bases sitting between them. From germline, CDR1 is SGHNT and CDR2 YYREEE (reference sequence). The CDR3 here is CASSLQRADPTDTQYF. The CDR3 coding sequence is TGTGCCAGCAGCCTACAACGAGCGGATCCGACAGATACGCAGTATTTT.

The rearrangement uses TRBV29-1 and TRBJ1-2; TRBD1 agrees at 7 bases. Germline loops: CDR1 SQVTM, CDR2 ANQGSEA. J was trimmed by 4 bases and V by 3 bases; bases with no gene match: 5. The CDR3 totals 13 residues. The CDR3 DNA reads TGCAGCGTTGATCGGGACAGCAGCTATGGCTACACCTTC. The encoded protein is CSVDRDSSYGYTF.

This chain links TRBV20-1 with TRBJ2-2; D not resolved. V lost 0 bases and J 2 bases, leaving 13 bases between the germline ends. The CDR3 runs 16 residues. Per the germline V gene, CDR1 is DFQATT and CDR2 is SNEGSKA (reference sequence). This chain's CDR3 is CSARDVALTNTGELFF. CDR3 nucleotides: TGCAGTGCTAGAGATGTGGCACTAACTAACACCGGGGAGCTGTTTTTT.

This chain connects TRBV12-3 or TRBV12-4 to TRBJ1-3; D might be TRBD1 (5 bases). This CDR3 is built from 14 residues. Trimming took 3 bases from V and 1 from J, leaving 7 bases between them. The CDR3 DNA sequence: TGTGCCAGCAGTTTCAGGGCATCTGGAAACACCATATATTTT. Amino acid sequence: CASSFRASGNTIYF.